This T cell receptor (beta chain) is drawn from a study of blood T cell repertoires in COVID-19. About the study: The study drew acute and convalescent COVID-19 samples from the United States, Italy and Spain.

The CDR3 length is 16 residues. Germline assignment: CDR1 ENHRY and CDR2 SYGVKD. V gave up 0 bases and J gave up 6 bases; unmatched junction bases: 8. Profiled with immunoSEQ multiplex PCR; TCRdb holds only in-frame clones, not every one. The sample yields around 230,000 clones, approximately 90% seen once. In terms of age and location, participants ranged from roughly 18 to 90 years and lived in about 25 US areas. The chain links TRBV10-3 to TRBJ2-3; 8 nucleotides line up with TRBD2. Sequenced material: PBMCs or T cells enriched from blood (not recorded which). This receptor was identified in a woman aged 30 to 39 who had recovered from COVID-19. The CDR3 DNA sequence: TGTGCCATCAGTGAGTCCACCGGGACTAGTTTCGATACGCAGTATTTT. Encoded protein: CAISESTGTSFDTQYF.